This T cell receptor beta chain was recorded in a study of blood T cells in healthy people across ages. Deletions cut 5 bases from V and 16 bases from J, with 9 bases between. This CDR3 contains 10 residues. Then a second PCR, running about 6 to 12 cycles, was carried out with a sample-barcoded 5' primer and a J-beta primer mix. Every sample returned 2.5 million or more CDR3-containing paired-end reads. Using its own MiXCR run on the 5' RACE reads, TCRdb lists one record per CDR3 protein. The table records fewer than 900,000 distinct CDR3 sequences, around 36% of them present only once. This clonotype was observed once.

This TCR came from a man younger than 35 in good health. The chain carries TRBV12-3 or TRBV12-4 and TRBJ1-6, with unresolved D. Material: blood. Here the CDR3 DNA reads TGTGCCAGCAGTAACGAGGTACTCCACTTT. It translates to CASSNEVLHF.